This T cell receptor beta chain emerged from a study of shared clonotypes between healthy human individuals. To note about this clone: The antigen is unknown.

Sequencing was performed with immunoSEQ multiplex PCR; in TCRdb, only in-frame clones are kept and a portion is missing. The profile shows approximately 530,000 clones, 90% to 96% of them singletons. Points from the study as a whole: Exclusively blood specimens were collected; tissue repertoires likely differ. Naive subsets, compared against memory subsets, generally had larger estimated richness values.

The CDR3 spans 13 residues. V lost 5 bases to trimming and J lost 10 bases; unmatched junction nucleotides: 10. Germline CDR1 SEHNR, CDR2 FQNEAQ (reference sequence). This clonotype was sampled from a woman in her 30s in good health. The chain couples TRBV7-9 to TRBJ1-1, with 7 bases lining up with TRBD1. The specimen was naive CD4+ T cells sorted from blood. This sample's subset: CD45RA+ positively selected. CDR3: CASSRQGRGRAFF. Here the CDR3 DNA reads TGTGCCAGCAGCCGACAGGGAAGGGGCCGAGCTTTCTTT.